This T cell receptor beta chain was captured in a study of blood T cell repertoires in COVID-19. In the study overall: Collection of acute and convalescent COVID-19 samples took place in the United States, Italy and Spain. In each case, the material was cDNA or gDNA derived from T cells, B-cell-depleted T cells, or PBMCs.

Under the authors' procedure: Reference gene primer amplification gave nucleated cell count estimates. Some clones are missing from TCRdb's copy, which holds only in-frame ones; the method was immunoSEQ multiplex PCR. V and J calls and clone size are copied from that table; D and trimming were computed from the DNA. The data contain about 140,000 clones, roughly 89% of them singletons. CDR1 and CDR2 (germline): KGHSH, LQKENI. Trimming cost V 5 bases and J 0 bases, with 11 bases left between them. The CDR3 totals 14 residues. The sequence derives from a woman aged 35 to 49 with acute or convalescent COVID-19. The source material was peripheral blood. The chain combines TRBV18 with TRBJ2-7, with D maybe TRBD2 (5 bases). CDR3 amino acids: CASSDSDFSYEQYF. The CDR3 bases are TGTGCCAGCTCAGACTCGGACTTCTCCTACGAGCAGTACTTC.